The entry that follows covers one TCR beta chain sequence. Its specificity is not known. This CDR3 contains 18 residues. Looked up from germline, CDR1 is LGHNA and CDR2 is YNFKEQ. V gave up 0 bases and J gave up 10 bases; unmatched junction bases: 12. This sample was taken from a study of blood T cells in healthy people across ages. Overall study findings and caveats: Lack of knowledge of donor CMV status possibly confounded expanded clonotype changes.

PCR was performed a second time for 7 to 11 cycles using a sample-barcoded 5' primer and a J-beta primer mix. One entry per CDR3 protein, called by TCRdb with MiXCR from the 5' RACE reads. Here the sample spans 800,000 or so distinct CDR3 sequences, around half being singletons. The TCR sequence derives from an elderly man in good health. The specimen was blood. V gene TRBV4-2 combines with J gene TRBJ2-1; TRBD2 agrees at 13 bases. CDR3 coding DNA: TGTGCCAGCAGCCAAGAGGGGGGGACTAGCGGGGAGTGGTACGAGCAGTTCTTC. This translates into CASSQEGGTSGEWYEQFF.